Below are 17 T cell receptor beta chains sequenced from a single sample in a study of OX40 agonist ivuxolimab in advanced cancers. This table comes from immunoSEQ multiplex PCR, and its TCRdb copy is limited to in-frame clones, with some not included. The sample has 78,000 or so clones, roughly 86% seen once. This sample comprised CD4+ or CD8+ T cells sorted from blood, obtained in a trial of the OX40 agonist ivuxolimab. These receptors came from an adult with an advanced solid tumor such as melanoma, head and neck, liver or kidney cancer.

This chain links TRBV6-1 with TRBJ2-7; D might be TRBD1 or TRBD2, each matching 5 bases. This CDR3 is 13 amino acids long. CDR1 and CDR2 (germline): MNHNS, SASEGT. V shed 6 bases and J shed 3 bases, with 12 bases lying between them. DNA for the CDR3: TGTGCCAGCAGACGGGACCGAGACTACGAGCAGTACTTC. It specifies CASRRDRDYEQYF.

The CDR3 coding sequence is TGTGCCAGCAGCGACTACCGGGACAGGGGCGACGAGCAGTACTTC. As protein: CASSDYRDRGDEQYF. The chain uses TRBV7-2 and TRBJ2-7; 10 bases fit TRBD1. This CDR3 has 15 amino acids. Trimming removed 5 bases from V and 5 bases from J; junction bases left unmatched: 9. Germline CDR1 SGHTA, CDR2 FQGNSA.

The J gene is TRBJ1-1, the V gene TRBV21-1; the table's D call, TRBD1, was not checked against the DNA. TRBV21-1 is classified as a pseudogene. The CDR3 is made up of 20 amino acids. The CDR3 bases are TGTGCCAGCAGCGGACGGGACAGATATCATTGGAAGAAGAGGAACACTGAAGCTTTCTTT. As protein: CASSGRDRYHWKKRNTEAFF.

The chain joins TRBV4-1 to TRBJ2-5, with D maybe TRBD2 (5 bases). Germline V gene data show CDR1 as MGHRA and CDR2 as YSYEKL. The CDR3 covers 17 residues. V dropped 0 bases and J dropped 9 bases, with 23 bases sitting between them. CDR3 sequence (DNA): TGCGCCAGCAGCCAAGATCTTTCCCGGTCGCGGGCCGAGGCCCAGTACTTC. Its protein is CASSQDLSRSRAEAQYF.

This clone showed up just a few times. This chain joins TRBV21-1 and TRBJ2-3; the table's D call, TRBD2, has no DNA check behind it. TRBV21-1 is annotated as a pseudogene. This CDR3 spans 17 amino acids. This chain's CDR3 is CASPAGLRETSTDTQYF. The CDR3 DNA is TGTGCCAGCCCCGCGGGTCTTCGGGAAACTAGCACAGATACGCAGTATTTT.

V is TRBV5-6 and J is TRBJ1-2, with D perhaps TRBD1 (5 bases). CDR3 length: 16 amino acids. V lost 3 bases and J lost 4, with 19 bases in between. Germline V gene lookup returns CDR1 SGHDT and CDR2 YYEEEE. CDR3: CASSWWGNNHPYGYTF. CDR3 DNA sequence: TGTGCCAGCAGCTGGTGGGGCAACAACCACCCCTATGGCTACACCTTC.

This chain connects TRBV7-9 to TRBJ2-2, with D unclear. CDR1 is SEHNR, CDR2 FQNEAQ, per germline (reference sequence). V was cut by 2 bases and J by 2 bases, with 6 bases left in between. This CDR3 is 14 amino acids long. CDR3 loop: CASSLNYNTGELFF. CDR3 DNA: TGTGCCAGCAGCTTAAACTATAACACCGGGGAGCTGTTTTTT.

This chain connects TRBV19 to TRBJ2-5, with D possibly being TRBD2 (5 bases). The V end lost 5 bases, the J end lost 2 bases, and 15 bases lay between the germline ends. This CDR3 is built from 15 residues. The germline V gene has CDR1 LNHDA and CDR2 SQIVND (reference sequence). The CDR3 bases are TGTGCCAGTAGTCCCGCAGCGGTACTTCAAGAGACCCAGTACTTC. This translates into CASSPAAVLQETQYF. Full variable domain (missing parts from reference TRBV19 and TRBJ2-5): DGGITQSPKYLFRKEGQNVTLSCEQNLNHDAMYWYRQDPGQGLRLIYYSQIVNDFQKGDIAEGYSVSREKKESFPLTVTSAQKNPTAFYLCASSPAAVLQETQYFGPGTRLLVL.

The chain couples TRBV6-6 to TRBJ2-3; D ambiguous. Trimming shortened V by 5 bases and J by 10 bases, and 13 bases separated the two germline ends. CDR1 is MNHNY and CDR2 is SVGAGI in the germline V gene (reference sequence). The CDR3 length is 12 residues. CDR3 nucleotide sequence: TGTGCCAGCAGTCCCAATCCTCCTCCGCAGTATTTT. It encodes CASSPNPPPQYF.

Written as DNA, the CDR3 is TGCAGCGTTGGCGTCCCGGGAGAAAAACTGTTTTTT. Protein: CSVGVPGEKLFF. The rearrangement links TRBV29-1 to TRBJ1-4; no clear D. Germline assignment: CDR1 SQVTM and CDR2 ANQGSEA. This CDR3 is built from 12 residues. V lost 4 bases and J 8 bases, leaving 11 bases between the germline ends.

This clone was seen just once. The chain uses TRBV5-1 and TRBJ1-2; D gene unclear. The CDR3 is 14 residues long. Between the trimmed V and J ends, which lost 6 bases and 0 bases, there was a span of 12 bases. Germline V gene data show CDR1 as SGHRS and CDR2 as YFSETQ. The CDR3 DNA is TGCGCCAGCACTAACTCGGGTACTAACTATGGCTACACCTTC. Residues: CASTNSGTNYGYTF.

This chain connects TRBV5-1 to TRBJ2-3; no reliable D call. The CDR3 has 16 residues. V lost 1 base to trimming and J lost 3 bases, with 15 bases between them. Germline V gives CDR1 SGHRS, CDR2 YFSETQ. CDR3 loop: CASSLPTAQSTDTQYF. The CDR3 DNA follows: TGCGCCAGCAGCTTGCCTACAGCCCAGTCGACAGATACGCAGTATTTT.

With respect to this clone: One junction end does not reproduce the germline sequence, and a read error may be involved. The CDR3 is CASSLGAVTHYSNQPQHF. The CDR3 coding sequence is TGTGCTAGCAGCTTAGGGGCCGTGACCCACTATAGCAATCAGCCCCAGCATTTT. The V and J genes are TRBV7-7 and TRBJ1-5, with D possibly TRBD1 on 5 matching bases. The germline V gene encodes CDR1 SSHAT and CDR2 FNYEAQ (reference sequence). This CDR3 has 18 amino acids. The full variable domain, completed using reference TRBV7-7 and TRBJ1-5, is GAGVSQSPRYKVTKRGQDVTLRCDPISSHATLYWYQQALGQGPEFLTYFNYEAQPDKSGLPSDRFSAERPEGSISTLTIQRTEQRDSAMYRCASSLGAVTHYSNQPQHFGDGTRLSIL.

This clone was counted once. This chain uses TRBV10-1 with TRBJ2-5; D uncertain. The germline gives CDR1 WNHNN, CDR2 SYGVQD (reference sequence). This CDR3 comprises 16 residues. Trimming left V 0 bases short and J 7 bases short, with 18 bases between. The CDR3, as DNA: TGCGCCAGCAGTGAGTCTGCAGGACCCCATCCAAGGACCCAGTACTTC. Protein sequence: CASSESAGPHPRTQYF.

V usage is TRBV5-1 and J usage is TRBJ2-7, with D uncertain. Germline CDR1 and CDR2: SGHRS and YFSETQ. The CDR3 runs to 14 residues. Trimming removed 3 bases from V and 4 bases from J, with 14 bases in between. The CDR3 nucleotides are TGCGCCAGCAGCTCGGGTTTAGGCAGGTACGAGCAGTACTTC. Amino acid sequence: CASSSGLGRYEQYF.

The chain recombines TRBV6-5 with TRBJ1-2; TRBD1 agrees at 8 bases. The V gene's germline CDR1 is MNHEY and CDR2 SVGAGI. Trimming took 3 bases from V and 4 from J; bases not matched to a gene: 7. The CDR3 spans 15 residues. CDR3 in DNA: TGTGCCAGCAGTTATGGGGCAGGGGGCACCTATGGCTACACCTTC. As protein: CASSYGAGGTYGYTF.

The chain recombines TRBV10-3 with TRBJ1-5, with unresolved D. This CDR3 is 15 amino acids long. CDR1 and CDR2 (germline): ENHRY, SYGVKD. V was clipped by 7 bases and J by 3 bases, with 16 bases between them. The CDR3: CAIKGGPTPNQPQHF. Here the CDR3 DNA reads TGTGCCATCAAGGGAGGACCGACCCCCAATCAGCCCCAGCATTTT.